This is a list of T cell receptor beta chains from one sample in a study of graft-versus-host responses after intestinal transplantation. The method was immunoSEQ multiplex PCR; TCRdb's version includes in-frame clones alone and lacks a portion of them. The data contain about 12,000 clones, under 45% of them singletons. Sequenced here: alloreactive CD8+ T cells from a mixed lymphocyte reaction culture, sampled before intestinal transplant. These receptors all stem from a human patient who received an intestinal transplant. Both conserved end residues are part of each CDR3. The order of the fields is J gene, clone size, V gene, D gene, CDR3 DNA, CDR3 protein. D genes are given only for firm matches. Not all rows give a size; the values are once, few, many and, for expanded clones, a class.

>TRBJ1-3|few|TRBV11-2|.
TGTGCCAGCAGCTCTGGGATTAGCTCTGGAAACACCATATATTTT
CASSSGISSGNTIYF
>TRBJ2-5|.|TRBV4-1|TRBD2
TGCGCCAGCAGCCACCAGGGAGGGGAGACCCAGTACTTC
CASSHQGGETQYF
>TRBJ2-1|.|TRBV9|.
TGTGCCAGCAGCGTAGTTCTAAGTAATTACAATGAGCAGTTCTTC
CASSVVLSNYNEQFF
>TRBJ2-3|once|TRBV6-1|.
TGTGCCAGCAGTGAATGGGATCGCGTTCCAGATACGCAGTATTTT
CASSEWDRVPDTQYF
>TRBJ1-2|once|TRBV11-2|TRBD1
TGTGCCAGCAGCCCAGAGACAGGGACGGGCTATGGCTACACCTTC
CASSPETGTGYGYTF
>TRBJ2-1|.|TRBV19|TRBD1
TGTGCCAGTAGTATAGATTCCAATACAGGGGTTCCCTACAATGAGCAGTTCTTC
CASSIDSNTGVPYNEQFF
>TRBJ2-7|.|TRBV19|.
TGTGCCAGCGTCGACTCGAGGTACCCCTACGAGCAGTACTTC
CASVDSRYPYEQYF
>TRBJ1-5|.|TRBV5-7|TRBD1
TGTGCCAGCAGCTTGTGTCCTGGGACAGGGTCATCGCCCCAGCATTTT
CASSLCPGTGSSPQHF
>TRBJ1-3|.|TRBV2|TRBD1
TGTGCCAGCATTTCGGGACAGCCCTCTGGAAACACCATATATTTT
CASISGQPSGNTIYF
>TRBJ2-3|few|TRBV6-5|.
TGTGCCAGCAGTTACTCGGCAGGGGGCACAGATACGCAGTATTTT
CASSYSAGGTDTQYF
>TRBJ1-1|.|TRBV19|.
TGTGCCAGTAGTATAGATCGGAGGAGAGGAGCAAACACTGAAGCTTTCTTT
CASSIDRRRGANTEAFF
>TRBJ2-5|few|TRBV18|.
TGTGCCAGCTCACCATTCGACTTTCAAGAGACCCAGTACTTC
CASSPFDFQETQYF
>TRBJ2-3|few|TRBV4-2|.
TGTGCCAGCAGCCAAGATTTCTGGATTATGTCGGGGATAAGCACAGATACGCAGTATTTT
CASSQDFWIMSGISTDTQYF
>TRBJ2-7|.|TRBV7-9|.
TGTGCCAGCAGTTTATTCCCTCAGGGGCTATCCTACGAGCAGTACTTC
CASSLFPQGLSYEQYF
>TRBJ2-7|.|TRBV7-3|TRBD1
TGTGCCAGCAGCTTCTCTACAGGGGCCATCTCCTACGAGCAGTACTTC
CASSFSTGAISYEQYF
>TRBJ2-7|few|TRBV10-3|TRBD2
TGTGCCATCAGTGAGGCCACTAGCGGGAGGAGCTCCTACGAGCAGTACTTC
CAISEATSGRSSYEQYF
>TRBJ2-7|.|TRBV6-1|TRBD1
TGTGCCAGCAGCCCCCCGGACAGGGCACGCTACGAGCAGTACTTC
CASSPPDRARYEQYF
>TRBJ2-7|medium-sized|TRBV5-6|.
TGTGCCAGCAGCTTAGGCCTCCCTGGGGCCTACGAGCAGTACTTC
CASSLGLPGAYEQYF
>TRBJ2-7|.|TRBV4-3|TRBD1
TGCGCCAGCAGCCCCGACAGGGGGCCGGGCGAGCAGTACTTC
CASSPDRGPGEQYF
>TRBJ2-3|.|TRBV2|.
TGTGCCAGCAGTAGCCTAGCGATTCGCACAGATACGCAGTATTTT
CASSSLAIRTDTQYF
>TRBJ2-7|few|TRBV9|TRBD1
TGTGCCAGCAGCGGGGGGACAGTCCAATACGAGCAGTACTTC
CASSGGTVQYEQYF
>TRBJ2-7|few|TRBV11-3|.
TGTGCCAGCAGCGTTTACAAAGGCGGCTACGAGCAGTACTTC
CASSVYKGGYEQYF
>TRBJ2-7|.|TRBV6-5|.
TGTGCCAGCAGTTGGGGCTACGAGCAGTACTTC
CASSWGYEQYF
>TRBJ1-4|.|TRBV10-3|.
TGTGCCATCAGTGAGTCCGACCGCCACAATGAAAAACTGTTTTTT
CAISESDRHNEKLFF
>TRBJ2-1|.|TRBV10-1|.
TGCGCCAGCAGCCCCGAGGGGGGTCAATGGGAGAATGAGCAGTTCTTC
CASSPEGGQWENEQFF
>TRBJ2-1|.|TRBV7-9|TRBD1
TGTGCCAGCAGCGGCGGGACAGGGTTCGATGAGCAGTTCTTC
CASSGGTGFDEQFF
>TRBJ2-1|few|TRBV27|.
TGTGCCAGCAGTTTATTTTCTGGCGTCAGAGGCTACAATGAGCAGTTCTTC
CASSLFSGVRGYNEQFF
>TRBJ1-1|.|TRBV6-1|.
TGTGCCAGCAGTAATGGGGGAACTGAAGCTTTCTTT
CASSNGGTEAFF
>TRBJ1-2|medium-sized|TRBV7-6|TRBD1
TGTGCCAGCAGCTCTCACTCCTGGACAGGGGACTATGGCTACACCTTC
CASSSHSWTGDYGYTF
>TRBJ2-2|few|TRBV6-6|.
TGTGCCAGCAGTTACTCGTGGGGGAACGGGGAGCTGTTTTTT
CASSYSWGNGELFF
>TRBJ2-1|few|TRBV4-1|TRBD2
TGCGCCAGCAGCCTGACTAGCTCCAATGAGCAGTTCTTC
CASSLTSSNEQFF
>TRBJ1-3|.|TRBV27|TRBD1
TGTGCCAGCAGTTTATACAGGGGGCGAGGAAACACCATATATTTT
CASSLYRGRGNTIYF
>TRBJ2-5|few|TRBV2|.
TGTGCCAGCAGGGGCGGGACGTCGGGCGGGGAGACCCAGTACTTC
CASRGGTSGGETQYF
>TRBJ2-4|medium-sized|TRBV5-6|.
TGTGCCAGCAGCTTGGTAAGGGGCCCCAAAAACATTCAGTACTTC
CASSLVRGPKNIQYF
>TRBJ2-3|few|TRBV11-1|TRBD2
TGTGCCAGCAGCTTTGGGACTAGTTGGGCAGATACGCAGTATTTT
CASSFGTSWADTQYF
>TRBJ2-7|large|TRBV7-9|.
TGTGCCAGCAGCCGCTCGGGTACGCAGGGCTACGAGCAGTACTTC
CASSRSGTQGYEQYF
>TRBJ2-4|.|TRBV10-1|.
TGCGCCAGCAACCCCGGGACAGTGGGGGGAATGGGAACCAAAAACATTCAGTACTTC
CASNPGTVGGMGTKNIQYF